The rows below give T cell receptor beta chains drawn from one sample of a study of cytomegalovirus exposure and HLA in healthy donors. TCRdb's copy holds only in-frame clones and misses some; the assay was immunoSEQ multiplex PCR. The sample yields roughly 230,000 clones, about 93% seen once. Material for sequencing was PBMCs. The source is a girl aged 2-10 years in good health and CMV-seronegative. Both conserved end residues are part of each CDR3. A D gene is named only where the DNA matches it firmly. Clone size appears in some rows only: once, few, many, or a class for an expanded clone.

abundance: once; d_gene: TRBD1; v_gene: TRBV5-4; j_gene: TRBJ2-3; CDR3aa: CASSLGDRGIDTQYF; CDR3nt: TGTGCCAGCAGCTTGGGAGACAGGGGAATCGATACGCAGTATTTT
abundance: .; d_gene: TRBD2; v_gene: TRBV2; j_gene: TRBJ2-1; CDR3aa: CASKWTSGSPYEQFF; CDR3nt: TGTGCCAGCAAATGGACTAGCGGGAGTCCGTATGAGCAGTTCTTC
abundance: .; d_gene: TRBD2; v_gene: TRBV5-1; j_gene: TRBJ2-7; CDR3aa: CASSLPGLAYYEQYF; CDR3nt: TGCGCCAGCAGCTTACCGGGACTAGCGTACTACGAGCAGTACTTC
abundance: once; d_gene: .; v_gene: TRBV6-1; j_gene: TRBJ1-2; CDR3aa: CASSDNLGQFHYGYTF; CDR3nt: TGTGCCAGCAGTGACAACCTTGGACAGTTCCACTATGGCTACACCTTC
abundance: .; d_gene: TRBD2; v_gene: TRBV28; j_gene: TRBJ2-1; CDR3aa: CASNKGGLAGDEQFF; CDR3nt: TGTGCCAGCAACAAGGGGGGACTAGCAGGCGATGAGCAGTTCTTC
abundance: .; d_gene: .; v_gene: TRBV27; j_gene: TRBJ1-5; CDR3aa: CASSFGGAGQPQHF; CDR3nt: TGTGCCAGCAGTTTTGGGGGCGCAGGTCAGCCCCAGCATTTT
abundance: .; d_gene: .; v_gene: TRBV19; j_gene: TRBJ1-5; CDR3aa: CASTFSGLGYSNQPQHF; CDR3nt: TGTGCCAGTACTTTTTCGGGTTTAGGTTATAGCAATCAGCCCCAGCATTTT
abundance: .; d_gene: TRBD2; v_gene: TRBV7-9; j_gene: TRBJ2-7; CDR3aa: CASSSGTSGTYEQYF; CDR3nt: TGTGCCAGCAGCTCTGGGACTAGCGGCACCTACGAGCAGTACTTC
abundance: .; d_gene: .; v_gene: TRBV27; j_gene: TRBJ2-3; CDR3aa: CASSQLGSDTQYF; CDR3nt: TGTGCCAGCAGCCAATTGGGCTCAGATACGCAGTATTTT
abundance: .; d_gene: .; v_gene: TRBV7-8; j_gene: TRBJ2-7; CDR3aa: CASSPTGGALYEQYF; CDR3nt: TGTGCCAGCAGCCCCACTGGAGGGGCCCTCTACGAGCAGTACTTC
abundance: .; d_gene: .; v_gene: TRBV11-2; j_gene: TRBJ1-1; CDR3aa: CASSPLNTEAFF; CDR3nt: TGTGCCAGCAGCCCTCTGAACACTGAAGCTTTCTTT
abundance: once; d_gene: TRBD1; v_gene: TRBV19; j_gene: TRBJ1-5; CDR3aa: CASNPDRANQPQHF; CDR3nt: TGTGCCAGTAACCCGGACAGGGCGAATCAGCCCCAGCATTTT
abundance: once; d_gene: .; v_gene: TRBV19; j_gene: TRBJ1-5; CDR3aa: CASSRAGISNQPQHF; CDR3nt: TGTGCCAGTAGTAGGGCAGGTATTAGCAATCAGCCCCAGCATTTT
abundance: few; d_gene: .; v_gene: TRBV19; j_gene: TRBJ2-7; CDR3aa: CASSRTPASYEQYF; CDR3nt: TGTGCCAGTAGTCGGACACCCGCCTCCTACGAGCAGTACTTC
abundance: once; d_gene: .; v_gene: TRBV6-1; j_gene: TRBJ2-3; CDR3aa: CASSERSGASDTQYF; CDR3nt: TGTGCCAGCAGTGAGCGATCAGGGGCCTCAGATACGCAGTATTTT
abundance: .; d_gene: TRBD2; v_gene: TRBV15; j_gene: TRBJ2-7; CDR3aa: CATSFQGGLAGGEQYF; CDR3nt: TGTGCCACCAGCTTCCAAGGGGGACTAGCGGGAGGTGAGCAGTACTTC
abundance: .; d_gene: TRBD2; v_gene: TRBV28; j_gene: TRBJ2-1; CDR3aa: CASSFLLRLAGGLDEQFF; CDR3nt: TGTGCCAGCAGTTTCCTTCTTCGACTAGCGGGGGGGCTCGATGAGCAGTTCTTC
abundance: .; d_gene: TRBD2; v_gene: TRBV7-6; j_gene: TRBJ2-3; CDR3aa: CASSRSRTSGSTDTQYF; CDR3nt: TGTGCCAGCAGCCGCTCCCGGACTAGCGGAAGCACAGATACGCAGTATTTT
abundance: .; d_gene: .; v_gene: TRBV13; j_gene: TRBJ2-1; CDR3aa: CASSYPGSSSYNEQFF; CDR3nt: TGTGCCAGCAGTTATCCGGGGAGCTCGTCCTACAATGAGCAGTTCTTC
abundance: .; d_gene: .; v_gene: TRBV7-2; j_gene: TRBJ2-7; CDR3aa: CASSAGRGREQYF; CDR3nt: TGTGCCAGCAGCGCCGGGAGGGGGCGCGAGCAGTACTTC
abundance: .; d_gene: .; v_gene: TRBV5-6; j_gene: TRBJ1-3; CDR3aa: CASSPGQPGNTIYF; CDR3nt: TGTGCCAGCAGCCCGGGACAACCTGGAAACACCATATATTTT
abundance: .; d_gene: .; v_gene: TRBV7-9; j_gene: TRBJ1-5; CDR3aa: CASSLGSSGHPNQPQHF; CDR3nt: TGTGCCAGCAGCTTAGGTTCTTCCGGACACCCGAATCAGCCCCAGCATTTT
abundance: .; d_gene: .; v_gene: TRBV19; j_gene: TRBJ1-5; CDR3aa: CASTRGRNSNQPQHF; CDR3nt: TGTGCCAGTACCAGGGGTCGAAATAGCAATCAGCCCCAGCATTTT
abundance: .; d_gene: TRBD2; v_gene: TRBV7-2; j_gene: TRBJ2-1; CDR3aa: CASSPGLAGTTYNEQFF; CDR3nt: TGTGCCAGCAGCCCGGGACTAGCGGGGACCACCTACAATGAGCAGTTCTTC
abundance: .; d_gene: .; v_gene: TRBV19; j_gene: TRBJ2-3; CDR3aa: CASSIGHGGTDTQYF; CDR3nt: TGTGCCAGTAGTATTGGCCACGGGGGAACAGATACGCAGTATTTT
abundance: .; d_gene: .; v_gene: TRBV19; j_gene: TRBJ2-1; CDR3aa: CATGGGQGQFF; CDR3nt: TGTGCCACCGGAGGAGGGCAGGGACAGTTCTTC
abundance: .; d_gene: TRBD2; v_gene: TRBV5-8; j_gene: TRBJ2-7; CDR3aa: CASSWALAGDYEQYF; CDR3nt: TGTGCCAGCAGCTGGGCGCTAGCGGGAGACTACGAGCAGTACTTC
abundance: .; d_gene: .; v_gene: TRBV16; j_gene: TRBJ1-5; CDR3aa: CASSLGAGGASNQPQHF; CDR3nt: TGTGCCAGCAGCCTAGGGGCGGGGGGCGCAAGCAATCAGCCCCAGCATTTT